These 18 T cell receptor beta chains were sequenced from one sample in a study of T cell repertoires in cytomegalovirus infection. TCRdb passed the reads through MiXCR, listing each CDR3 protein once. The sample has tens of thousands of distinct CDR3 sequences; about 4% are singletons. Material: PBMCs. These receptors all come from a human donor in good health (CMV status not recorded). Some clones in this sample may be carry-over from other donors' samples.

This clonotype has a count of ten or more. The V call is TRBV7-8, the J call TRBJ2-2; D is unresolved. Germline loops: CDR1 SGHVS, CDR2 FQNEAQ. The V end was cut by 5 bases, the J end by 5 bases, with 9 bases between. The CDR3 has 13 residues. The CDR3 bases are TGTGCCAGCAGCGAAAGTCCAACCGGGGAGCTGTTTTTT. Translating gives CASSESPTGELFF.

At least ten counts were recorded for this clonotype. The V and J genes are TRBV7-2 and TRBJ1-2; a possible D gene is TRBD1 (6 bases). CDR1 is SGHTA, CDR2 FQGNSA, per germline. V was clipped by 5 bases and J by 8 bases, with 21 bases between them. This CDR3 has 15 amino acids. CDR3 nucleotides: TGTGCCAGCAGCCTCGGGACACGGGCGTCACGGGGCTACACCTTC. Protein: CASSLGTRASRGYTF.

The chain uses TRBV7-8 and TRBJ2-1, with a tentative D call TRBD2 (7 bases). The V end was cut by 2 bases, the J end by 2 bases, with 13 bases between. Per germline, CDR1 SGHVS and CDR2 FQNEAQ. CDR3 length: 16 residues. The CDR3 nucleotides are TGTGCCAGCAGCTTAAGTTCGGGGGGCACCTACAATGAGCAGTTCTTC. It yields the protein CASSLSSGGTYNEQFF.

This clonotype came up many times. The chain employs TRBV7-2 and TRBJ2-3; 8 positions agree with TRBD2. CDR3 length: 17 residues. V dropped 5 bases and J dropped 4; count of bases not matched to a gene: 14. The V gene's germline CDR1 is SGHTA and CDR2 FQGNSA. CDR3 sequence (DNA): TGTGCCAGCAGCCCAACCCCCGGGACTAGGGTCCCAGATACGCAGTATTTT. Its translation is CASSPTPGTRVPDTQYF.

V is TRBV6-2 or TRBV6-3 and J is TRBJ2-2, with 8 bases that match TRBD2. The CDR3 extends over 17 amino acids. The V and J ends lost 4 bases and 0 bases, in that order; junction bases with no gene match: 7. In germline, CDR1 is MNHEY, CDR2 SVGEGT. The CDR3 is CASSSRREAANTGELFF. For the CDR3, the DNA is TGTGCCAGCAGTTCTCGGCGGGAGGCCGCGAACACCGGGGAGCTGTTTTTT.

This clonotype was found many times. The genes are TRBV7-2 and TRBJ1-2, with a tentative D call TRBD1 (5 bases). V was cut by 2 bases and J by 6 bases, with 19 bases left in between. Germline V gives CDR1 SGHTA, CDR2 FQGNSA. CDR3 length equals 16 residues. The CDR3 sequence is CASSLFVTGRENGYTF. The CDR3 coding sequence is TGTGCCAGCAGCTTATTCGTAACTGGCAGGGAAAATGGCTACACCTTC.

This clonotype has a count of ten or more. J is TRBJ2-5 and V is TRBV5-6; a possible D gene is TRBD2 (5 bases). This CDR3 spans 15 amino acids. Germline-derived CDR1 and CDR2 are SGHDT and YYEEEE. Trimming shortened V by 1 base and J by 2 bases, and 12 bases separated the two germline ends. The CDR3 loop reads CASSLLEVGQETQYF. Here the CDR3 DNA reads TGTGCCAGCAGCTTGTTGGAGGTCGGGCAAGAGACCCAGTACTTC.

Many counts were recorded for this clonotype. The chain employs TRBV2 and TRBJ1-5; no clear D gene. The CDR3 covers 13 residues. Germline assignment: CDR1 SNHLY and CDR2 FYNNEI. V lost 4 bases and J 4 bases, leaving 8 bases between the germline ends. The CDR3 DNA reads TGTGCCAGCAGTGGGACGGAAAATCAGCCCCAGCATTTT. Translating it yields CASSGTENQPQHF.

This clonotype has ten or more counts. The chain links TRBV7-2 to TRBJ1-6; D remains unclear. V was clipped by 2 bases and J by 5 bases, with 7 bases between them. The CDR3 runs to 14 residues. Germline CDR1 reads SGHTA; CDR2 reads FQGNSA. CDR3 amino acids: CASSLSRNNSPLHF. CDR3 nucleotides: TGTGCCAGCAGCTTAAGCAGGAATAATTCACCCCTCCACTTT.

This clonotype was recorded a few times. V usage is TRBV7-8 and J usage is TRBJ1-4; 7 nucleotides match TRBD1. The trim removed 2 bases at V and 5 bases at J, leaving 8 bases unmatched. The CDR3 runs to 16 residues. The germline gives CDR1 SGHVS, CDR2 FQNEAQ. This CDR3 is CASSLSGNRGNEKLFF. The CDR3 DNA follows: TGTGCCAGCAGCTTAAGTGGAAACAGGGGCAATGAAAAACTGTTTTTT.

This clonotype was recorded many times. DNA for the CDR3: TGTGCCAGCAGCCCCAAAACCGGGACTAGCGGGGGGATGGATACGCAGTATTTT. It codes for CASSPKTGTSGGMDTQYF. The genes are TRBV7-2 and TRBJ2-3; 15 positions match TRBD2. Germline trimming cut 5 bases from V and 6 bases from J; bases unmatched to any gene: 12. The CDR3 extends over 18 amino acids. Germline assignment: CDR1 SGHTA and CDR2 FQGNSA.

This clonotype came up many times. This chain joins TRBV7-6 and TRBJ2-3; 9 positions match TRBD2. The germline gives CDR1 SGHVS, CDR2 FNYEAQ. V shed 5 bases and J 3 bases; nucleotides not matched to a gene: 6. The CDR3 consists of 15 residues. The CDR3 sequence: CASSATSGLTDTQYF. The DNA of the CDR3 is TGTGCCAGCAGCGCGACTAGCGGTTTGACAGATACGCAGTATTTT. Full variable domain (outside the CDR3, taken from reference TRBV7-6 and TRBJ2-3): GAGVSQSPRYKVTKRGQDVALRCDPISGHVSLYWYRQALGQGPEFLTYFNYEAQQDKSGLPNDRFSAERPEGSISTLTIQRTEQRDSAMYRCASSATSGLTDTQYFGPGTRLTVL.

This clonotype was detected many times. The DNA of the CDR3 is TGTGCCAGCAGGCTCCGACAAACCTCTGGAAACACCATATATTTT. Its protein is CASRLRQTSGNTIYF. V is TRBV12-3 or TRBV12-4 and J is TRBJ1-3; D gene ambiguous. V was shortened by 6 bases and J by 0 bases, with 12 bases between the two germline ends. The CDR3 covers 15 residues.

This clonotype was seen only a few times. The gene calls are TRBV7-2 and TRBJ1-4; no firm D call. CDR1 and CDR2 (germline): SGHTA, FQGNSA. The V end lost 5 bases, the J end lost 6 bases, and 16 bases lay between the germline ends. The CDR3 extends over 15 amino acids. The CDR3 DNA reads TGTGCCAGCAGCGGTTTAGCGGTGAATCATGAAAAACTGTTTTTT. It encodes CASSGLAVNHEKLFF.

This clonotype was seen more than once but under ten times. The chain links TRBV7-2 to TRBJ2-1, with TRBD2 identical over 8 bases. This CDR3 is 16 amino acids long. V lost 5 bases to trimming and J lost 4 bases; unmatched junction nucleotides: 10. The germline V gene encodes CDR1 SGHTA and CDR2 FQGNSA. The CDR3 here is CASSPPGGATYNEQFF. CDR3 DNA sequence: TGTGCCAGCAGCCCCCCGGGGGGGGCCACTTACAATGAGCAGTTCTTC.

This clonotype showed up many times. This chain connects TRBV7-2 to TRBJ1-1; D is perhaps TRBD1 (6 bases). The CDR3 is 15 residues long. Trimming took off 2 bases at V and 0 bases at J, with 10 bases between the two ends. Looked up from germline, CDR1 is SGHTA and CDR2 is FQGNSA. CDR3 region: CASSLTGGLNTEAFF. In DNA form, the CDR3 reads TGTGCCAGCAGCTTAACGGGGGGCTTGAACACTGAAGCTTTCTTT.

This clonotype was observed many times. V gene TRBV7-6 combines with J gene TRBJ2-5; unclear D gene. The CDR3 loop spans 14 amino acids. Germline CDR1 is SGHVS and CDR2 is FNYEAQ. V was trimmed by 0 bases and J by 3 bases, leaving 8 bases between them. The CDR3 loop is CASSLAFTKETQYF. Here the CDR3 DNA reads TGTGCCAGCAGCTTAGCTTTCACTAAAGAGACCCAGTACTTC. Using reference TRBV7-6 and TRBJ2-5 for the parts outside the CDR3, the full variable domain is GAGVSQSPRYKVTKRGQDVALRCDPISGHVSLYWYRQALGQGPEFLTYFNYEAQQDKSGLPNDRFSAERPEGSISTLTIQRTEQRDSAMYRCASSLAFTKETQYFGPGTRLLVL.

This clonotype was counted many times. This chain joins TRBV7-2 and TRBJ2-1; 12 nucleotides match TRBD2. Germline loops: CDR1 SGHTA, CDR2 FQGNSA. V shed 5 bases and J 7 bases; nucleotides not matched to a gene: 9. This CDR3 is built from 16 residues. CDR3 residues: CASSPSGRAGTNEQFF. CDR3 DNA: TGTGCCAGCAGCCCTAGCGGGAGGGCCGGGACGAATGAGCAGTTCTTC.